The entry that follows covers one T cell receptor beta chain sequence. The record originates from a study of blood T cell repertoires in COVID-19. Germline V gives CDR1 SGHDN, CDR2 FVKESK. The CDR3 is 18 residues long. Trimming removed 0 bases from V and 0 bases from J, with 12 bases in between. Clones were read by immunoSEQ multiplex PCR, and TCRdb kept only the in-frame ones, dropping some. The table lists approximately 94,000 clones, roughly 80% of them singletons. V gene TRBV14 combines with J gene TRBJ2-6; D possibly corresponds to TRBD2 (5 bases). The source material was peripheral blood. This TCR derives from a man between 65 and 85 years old with active or convalescent COVID-19. The CDR3 loop reads CASSQDRRNTSGANVLTF. The CDR3 DNA reads as TGTGCCAGCAGCCAAGATAGGAGGAATACCTCTGGGGCCAACGTCCTGACTTTC.